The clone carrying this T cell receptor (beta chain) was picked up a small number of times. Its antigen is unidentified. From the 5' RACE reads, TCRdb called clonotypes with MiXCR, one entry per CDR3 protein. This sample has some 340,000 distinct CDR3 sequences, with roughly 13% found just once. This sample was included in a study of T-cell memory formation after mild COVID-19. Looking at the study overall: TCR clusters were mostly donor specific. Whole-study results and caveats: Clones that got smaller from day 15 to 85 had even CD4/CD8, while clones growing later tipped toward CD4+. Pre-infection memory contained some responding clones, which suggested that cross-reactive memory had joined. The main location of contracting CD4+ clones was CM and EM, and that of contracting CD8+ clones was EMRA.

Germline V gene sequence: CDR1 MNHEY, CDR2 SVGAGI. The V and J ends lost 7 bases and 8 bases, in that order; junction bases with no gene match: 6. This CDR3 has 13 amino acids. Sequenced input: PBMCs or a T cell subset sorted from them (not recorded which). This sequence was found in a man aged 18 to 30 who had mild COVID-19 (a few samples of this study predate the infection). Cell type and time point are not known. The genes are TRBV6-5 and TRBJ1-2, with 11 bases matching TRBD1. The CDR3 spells CASTGQGARGYTF. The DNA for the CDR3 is TGTGCCAGCACCGGACAGGGGGCTCGGGGCTACACCTTC.